Listed here are 28 T cell receptor beta chains from one sample, sequenced in a study of cytomegalovirus exposure and HLA in healthy donors. The PCR had 60 Vbeta and 13 Jbeta primers. Measured with immunoSEQ multiplex PCR; TCRdb has only the in-frame clones, and not every one. The top ten clones hold around 2% of a sample with under 200,000 clones, 75% to 90% of them seen once. Sequencing input: PBMCs. The receptors derive from a human donor in good health.

The chain combines TRBV5-4 with TRBJ2-6; D is possibly TRBD2 (5 bases). The CDR3 spans 19 residues. The germline gives CDR1 SGHNT, CDR2 YYREEE (reference sequence). Trimming took off 4 bases at V and 4 bases at J, with 24 bases between the two ends. The CDR3 sequence is CASSPGGGRPVSGANVLTF. For the CDR3, the DNA is TGTGCCAGCAGCCCCGGAGGTGGCAGGCCAGTTTCAGGGGCCAACGTCCTGACTTTC.

A note on this clone: The junction differs from germline at one of its ends, possibly a read error. The chain links TRBV5-8 to TRBJ1-5; D is perhaps TRBD1 (6 bases). The CDR3 has 20 amino acids. Per germline, CDR1 SGHTS and CDR2 YDEGEE. The CDR3 region has the DNA TGTGCCAGCAGCTTGTCGTTCCCTCGGGGACAATCCTCCTTTTATCAGTCCCAGCATTTT. Its translation is CASSLSFPRGQSSFYQSQHF.

The chain is built from TRBV7-9 and TRBJ2-7, with unresolved D. Trimming left V 8 bases short and J 3 bases short, with 14 bases between. The CDR3 has 13 amino acids. The germline V gene encodes CDR1 SEHNR and CDR2 FQNEAQ (reference sequence). The CDR3: CASHGGSLYEQYF. In nucleotides, the CDR3 is TGTGCCAGCCACGGCGGCAGCCTCTACGAGCAGTACTTC.

The table lists this clone with a few counts. V gene TRBV7-9 combines with J gene TRBJ1-4; TRBD1 matches 9 bases. V was pared by 5 bases and J by 6 bases, with 4 bases of the junction left unmatched. This CDR3 contains 14 residues. The V gene's germline CDR1 is SEHNR and CDR2 FQNEAQ (reference sequence). The CDR3 loop is CASSRGTGHEKLFF. The CDR3 DNA follows: TGTGCCAGCAGCCGTGGGACAGGGCATGAAAAACTGTTTTTT.

V is TRBV5-4 and J is TRBJ2-2, with D hard to call. The V gene lost 4 bases and the J gene lost 0 bases, with 10 bases spanning the gap. Germline CDR1 and CDR2: SGHNT and YYREEE (reference sequence). The CDR3 is made up of 15 amino acids. The CDR3 coding sequence is TGTGCCAGCAGCCCTCCTGGCCCGAACACCGGGGAGCTGTTTTTT. Translation: CASSPPGPNTGELFF.

The CDR3 DNA sequence: TGTGCCAGCAGTTACTCGCAGGGGGGACAGCCCCAGCATTTT. Protein sequence: CASSYSQGGQPQHF. The rearrangement links TRBV6-5 to TRBJ1-5; 7 nucleotides agree with TRBD1. The CDR3 extends over 14 amino acids. Germline V lookup: CDR1 MNHEY, CDR2 SVGAGI. The junction had 3 bases not matched to a gene; V was cut back by 0 bases and J by 7 bases.

CDR3 in amino acids: CASSLSGENEQYF. For the CDR3, the DNA is TGTGCCAGCAGTTTATCAGGGGAGAACGAGCAGTACTTC. V gene TRBV28 combines with J gene TRBJ2-7, with D tentatively TRBD1 (6 bases). V was shortened by 1 base and J by 5 bases, with 9 bases between the two germline ends. The CDR3 loop spans 13 amino acids. Per the germline V gene, CDR1 is MDHEN and CDR2 is SYDVKM.

This clone was counted only a few times. Written as DNA, the CDR3 is TGTGCCAGCAGCTCCCTCATATCGACTAGCGGGGGGGCCGATGAGCAGTTCTTC. It is translated as CASSSLISTSGGADEQFF. The chain employs TRBV7-6 and TRBJ2-1; 14 nucleotides agree with TRBD2. Germline loops: CDR1 SGHVS, CDR2 FNYEAQ. The CDR3 totals 18 residues. Trimming at V came to 4 bases and at J to 8 bases, leaving 13 bases not matched to a gene.

The rearrangement uses TRBV27 and TRBJ2-7, with 7 bases lining up with TRBD2. V gave up 3 bases and J gave up 6 bases; unmatched junction bases: 11. Germline V gene lookup returns CDR1 MNHEY and CDR2 SMNVEV (reference sequence). The CDR3 spans 15 residues. CDR3 loop: CASSFQAGTTCEQYF. CDR3 sequence (DNA): TGTGCCAGCAGTTTCCAAGCGGGAACTACATGCGAGCAGTACTTC.

This rearrangement joins TRBV10-3 to TRBJ1-1, with D possibly matching TRBD1 (6 bases). Germline V gene lookup returns CDR1 ENHRY and CDR2 SYGVKD. This CDR3 is 13 amino acids long. Trimming took off 8 bases at V and 0 bases at J, with 10 bases between the two ends. The chain's CDR3 is CAIQQGLNTEAFF. CDR3 sequence (DNA): TGTGCCATCCAACAGGGACTGAACACTGAAGCTTTCTTT.

By sample fraction, this clone is medium-sized. The chain couples TRBV6-4 to TRBJ2-2; 9 bases are a match to TRBD1. The V gene's germline CDR1 is MRHNA and CDR2 SNTAGT. The CDR3 contains 16 residues. The V gene end was trimmed by 0 bases and the J gene end by 4 bases; junction bases not matched to a gene: 3. Here the CDR3 reads CASSDSETGGTGELFF. In nucleotides, the CDR3 is TGTGCCAGCAGTGACTCTGAGACAGGGGGCACCGGGGAGCTGTTTTTT.

The chain has TRBV2 and TRBJ2-5; 8 bases map to TRBD1. CDR1 is SNHLY and CDR2 is FYNNEI in the germline V gene. The CDR3 is 13 amino acids. The V and J ends lost 6 bases and 5 bases, in that order; junction bases with no gene match: 5. CDR3 loop: CASRTGAVETQYF. In DNA, the CDR3 is TGTGCCAGCAGGACAGGGGCCGTTGAGACCCAGTACTTC. Full variable domain (missing parts from reference TRBV2 and TRBJ2-5): EPEVTQTPSHQVTQMGQEVILRCVPISNHLYFYWYRQILGQKVEFLVSFYNNEISEKSEIFDDQFSVERPDGSNFTLKIRSTKLEDSAMYFCASRTGAVETQYFGPGTRLLVL.

Concerning this clone: A junction end diverges from the germline sequence, so it may reflect a read error. The identical CDR3 is also encoded by other nucleotide sequences in the sample. The rearrangement links TRBV11-2 to TRBJ1-2, with a weak D call TRBD1 (5 bases). The germline V gene encodes CDR1 SGHAT and CDR2 FQNNGV. The CDR3 spans 14 residues. CDR3 nucleotide sequence: TGTGCCAGCAGCTTAGTGACAGCGAACTATGGCTATACCTTC. Its protein is CASSLVTANYGYTF.

The CDR3 nucleotides are TGTGCCAGCAGTCCCCCCGGGACAGGGGGGATGGGAAAACTGTTTTTT. It translates to CASSPPGTGGMGKLFF. The chain is built from TRBV9 and TRBJ1-4; 11 bases map to TRBD1. This CDR3 contains 16 residues. V was clipped by 5 bases and J by 10 bases; unmatched bases: 13. Looked up from germline, CDR1 is SGDLS and CDR2 is YYNGEE. Using reference TRBV9 and TRBJ1-4 for the parts outside the CDR3, the full variable domain is DSGVTQTPKHLITATGQRVTLRCSPRSGDLSVYWYQQSLDQGLQFLIQYYNGEERAKGNILERFSAQQFPDLHSELNLSSLELGDSALYFCASSPPGTGGMGKLFFGSGTQLSVL.

The CDR3 DNA is TGTGCCAGCAGCGTAGCTACGGGGGGACGAGAGCAGTACTTC. Its protein product is CASSVATGGREQYF. The chain joins TRBV9 to TRBJ2-7, with 7 bases lining up with TRBD2. CDR1 is SGDLS, CDR2 YYNGEE, per germline. The CDR3 spans 14 residues. V was pared by 0 bases and J by 7 bases, with 7 bases of the junction left unmatched.

The chain recombines TRBV6-5 with TRBJ2-5, with 9 bases matching TRBD2. Germline CDR1 and CDR2: MNHEY and SVGAGI. The CDR3 runs to 16 residues. V lost 2 bases to trimming and J lost 5 bases; unmatched junction nucleotides: 9. CDR3 loop: CASSYVGRGGGETQYF. CDR3 nucleotide sequence: TGTGCCAGCAGTTACGTCGGGCGGGGGGGCGGGGAGACCCAGTACTTC.

This rearrangement joins TRBV9 to TRBJ2-2; the D gene is possibly TRBD2 (7 bases). The CDR3 spans 16 residues. Germline CDR1 and CDR2: SGDLS and YYNGEE. The V gene lost 0 bases and the J gene lost 5 bases, with 14 bases spanning the gap. Here the CDR3 reads CASSVAGGPVTGELFF. Here the CDR3 DNA reads TGTGCCAGCAGCGTAGCCGGGGGGCCCGTTACCGGGGAGCTGTTTTTT.

This rearrangement joins TRBV7-9 to TRBJ2-5, with TRBD1 matching over 7 bases. Germline V CDR1 and CDR2: SEHNR, FQNEAQ (reference sequence). The CDR3 is 14 amino acids. Germline trimming cut 5 bases from V and 6 bases from J; bases unmatched to any gene: 9. The CDR3 DNA sequence: TGTGCCAGCAGCATTCCTGACAGGGAGAAGACCCAGTACTTC. Protein: CASSIPDREKTQYF.

The V and J genes are TRBV6-5 and TRBJ1-1; the D gene is possibly TRBD1 (5 bases). This CDR3 is 13 amino acids long. The germline V gene has CDR1 MNHEY and CDR2 SVGAGI. V lost 4 bases and J 1 base, leaving 7 bases between the germline ends. The CDR3 loop is CASSSTENTEAFF. As DNA, the CDR3 is TGTGCCAGCAGTTCGACAGAGAACACTGAAGCTTTCTTT.

The rearrangement joins TRBV7-9 to TRBJ2-7; 7 bases match TRBD1. The CDR3 covers 14 residues. Trimming at V came to 5 bases and at J to 5 bases, leaving 9 bases not matched to a gene. The germline V gene encodes CDR1 SEHNR and CDR2 FQNEAQ (reference sequence). CDR3 DNA sequence: TGTGCCAGCAGCATCCGGGACAGATCCAACGAGCAGTACTTC. The encoded protein is CASSIRDRSNEQYF.

The rearrangement uses TRBV7-9 and TRBJ2-3; 8 nucleotides agree with TRBD1. Losses at the gene ends were 6 bases for V and 4 bases for J; bases not matched to a gene: 9. Germline loops: CDR1 SEHNR, CDR2 FQNEAQ (reference sequence). CDR3 length: 15 residues. The chain's CDR3 is CASRHGQGMPDTQYF. The CDR3 coding sequence is TGTGCCAGCAGACACGGACAGGGCATGCCAGATACGCAGTATTTT.

J is TRBJ2-1 and V is TRBV6-4, with 9 bases lining up with TRBD2. The CDR3 has 15 amino acids. Germline CDR1 MRHNA, CDR2 SNTAGT. Unmatched junction bases numbered 6, after V lost 2 bases and J lost 7 bases. The CDR3: CASSDGAGGVNEQFF. The CDR3 bases are TGTGCCAGCAGTGACGGGGCGGGGGGGGTTAATGAGCAGTTCTTC.

V usage is TRBV4-3 and J usage is TRBJ1-2; D gene ambiguous. This CDR3 comprises 15 residues. Germline loops: CDR1 LGHNA, CDR2 YSLEER. V was trimmed by 0 bases and J by 2 bases, leaving 10 bases between them. The CDR3 DNA sequence: TGCGCCAGCAGCCAAGATTGGACGGGAAACTATGGCTACACCTTC. Translated: CASSQDWTGNYGYTF.

The chain has TRBV18 and TRBJ1-1; 7 bases map to TRBD1. The CDR3 runs 14 residues. Germline CDR1 KGHSH, CDR2 LQKENI. The V gene end was trimmed by 3 bases and the J gene end by 1 base; junction bases not matched to a gene: 2. The CDR3 spells CASSPGTANTEAFF. The CDR3 nucleotides read TGTGCCAGCTCACCGGGGACAGCGAACACTGAAGCTTTCTTT.

V and J are TRBV5-1 and TRBJ2-3; possible D gene TRBD1, 6 bases. V was shortened by 4 bases and J by 2 bases, with 14 bases between the two germline ends. This CDR3 has 15 residues. Germline CDR1 reads SGHRS; CDR2 reads YFSETQ. In nucleotides, the CDR3 is TGCGCCAGCAGCCTCAAAGACAGGCACACAGATACGCAGTATTTT. The encoded protein is CASSLKDRHTDTQYF.

This clone came up a few times. The V call is TRBV6-1, the J call TRBJ1-1, with D possibly TRBD1 on 6 matching bases. CDR3 length: 14 amino acids. Deletions cut 6 bases from V and 4 bases from J, with 15 bases between. Germline V gene lookup returns CDR1 MNHNS and CDR2 SASEGT. The CDR3 here is CASSPRGGSTEAFF. The CDR3 nucleotides are TGTGCCAGCAGCCCGAGAGGGGGTTCCACTGAAGCTTTCTTT.

The chain uses TRBV25-1 and TRBJ2-1, with a tentative D call TRBD2 (6 bases). This CDR3 is 12 amino acids long. V lost 5 bases to trimming and J lost 10 bases, with 12 bases between them. CDR1 is MGHDK, CDR2 SYGVNS, per germline. The CDR3 DNA reads as TGTGCCAGCAGTTCAGGACTATACGAGCAGTTCTTC. This sequence encodes CASSSGLYEQFF.

This clone was seen once. The rearrangement links TRBV7-2 to TRBJ1-1, with 8 bases fitting TRBD1. The CDR3 is 17 amino acids. Germline CDR1 and CDR2: SGHTA and FQGNSA. V dropped 5 bases and J dropped 0; count of bases not matched to a gene: 11. The CDR3 region is CASSLGQGGSVNTEAFF. The CDR3 bases are TGTGCCAGCAGCCTAGGACAGGGTGGTTCTGTGAACACTGAAGCTTTCTTT.